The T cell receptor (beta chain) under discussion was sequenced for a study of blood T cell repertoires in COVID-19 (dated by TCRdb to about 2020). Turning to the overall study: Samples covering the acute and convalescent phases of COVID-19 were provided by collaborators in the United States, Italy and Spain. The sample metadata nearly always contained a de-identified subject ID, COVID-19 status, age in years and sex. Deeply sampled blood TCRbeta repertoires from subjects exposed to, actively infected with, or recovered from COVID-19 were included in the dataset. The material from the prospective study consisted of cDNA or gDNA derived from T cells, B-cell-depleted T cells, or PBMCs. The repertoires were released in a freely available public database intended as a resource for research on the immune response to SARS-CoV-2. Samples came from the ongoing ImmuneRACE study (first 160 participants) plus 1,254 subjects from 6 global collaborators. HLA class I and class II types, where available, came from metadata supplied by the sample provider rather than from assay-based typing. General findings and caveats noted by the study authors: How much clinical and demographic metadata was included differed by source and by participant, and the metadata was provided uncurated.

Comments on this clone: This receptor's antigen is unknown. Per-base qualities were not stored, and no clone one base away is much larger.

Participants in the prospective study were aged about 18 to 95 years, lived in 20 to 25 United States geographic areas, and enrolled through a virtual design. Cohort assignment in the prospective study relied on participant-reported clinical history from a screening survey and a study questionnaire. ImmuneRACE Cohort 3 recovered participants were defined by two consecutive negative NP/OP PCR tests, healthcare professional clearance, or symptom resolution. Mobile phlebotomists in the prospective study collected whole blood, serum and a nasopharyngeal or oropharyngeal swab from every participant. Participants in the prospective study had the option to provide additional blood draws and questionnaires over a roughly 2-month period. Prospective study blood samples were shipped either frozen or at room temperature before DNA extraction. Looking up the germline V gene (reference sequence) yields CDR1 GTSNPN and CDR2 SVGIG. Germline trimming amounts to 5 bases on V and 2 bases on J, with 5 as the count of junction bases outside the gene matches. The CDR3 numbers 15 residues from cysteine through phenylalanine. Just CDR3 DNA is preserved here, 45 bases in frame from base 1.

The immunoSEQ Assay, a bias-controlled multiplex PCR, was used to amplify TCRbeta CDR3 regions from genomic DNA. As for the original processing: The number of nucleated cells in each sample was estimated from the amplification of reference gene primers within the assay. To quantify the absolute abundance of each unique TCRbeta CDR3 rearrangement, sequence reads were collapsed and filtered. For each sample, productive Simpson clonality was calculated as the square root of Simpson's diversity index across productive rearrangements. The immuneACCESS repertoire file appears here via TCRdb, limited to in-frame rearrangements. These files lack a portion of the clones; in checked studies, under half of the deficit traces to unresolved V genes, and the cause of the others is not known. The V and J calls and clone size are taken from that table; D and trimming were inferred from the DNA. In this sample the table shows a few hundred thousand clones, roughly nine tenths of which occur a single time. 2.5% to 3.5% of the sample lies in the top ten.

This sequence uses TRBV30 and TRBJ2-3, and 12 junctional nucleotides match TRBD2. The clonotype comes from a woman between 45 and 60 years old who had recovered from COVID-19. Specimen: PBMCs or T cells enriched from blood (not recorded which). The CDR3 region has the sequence CAWRRLAGDTDTQYF. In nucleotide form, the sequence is TGTGCCTGGCGACGACTAGCGGGAGACACAGATACGCAGTATTTT.